Below are 5 T cell receptor beta chains sequenced from a single sample in a study of control samples from healthy donors and cancer patients. TCRdb's table, derived via immunoSEQ multiplex PCR, lists solely in-frame clones and lacks some. The table has roughly 130,000 clones, 90% seen once. Sequenced input: blood. These TCRs come from a man aged 18 to 29 in good health.

This clone appeared once. The rearrangement joins TRBV19 to TRBJ2-1; D call uncertain. The CDR3 has 12 amino acids. The V end lost 2 bases, the J end lost 7 bases, and 6 bases lay between the germline ends. CDR1 LNHDA and CDR2 SQIVND come from the germline V gene (reference sequence). Here the CDR3 reads CASSIIPNEQFF. Here the CDR3 DNA reads TGTGCCAGTAGTATAATACCAAATGAGCAGTTCTTC. The full variable domain, rest sourced from reference TRBV19 and TRBJ2-1, is DGGITQSPKYLFRKEGQNVTLSCEQNLNHDAMYWYRQDPGQGLRLIYYSQIVNDFQKGDIAEGYSVSREKKESFPLTVTSAQKNPTAFYLCASSIIPNEQFFGPGTRLTVL.

CDR3 bases: TGTGCCAGCAGTTACTCGTCTATGCACTCCTACGAGCAGTACGTC. It yields the protein CASSYSSMHSYEQYV. J is TRBJ2-7 and V is TRBV6-5; no reliable D call. Germline V gene lookup returns CDR1 MNHEY and CDR2 SVGAGI. Trimming shortened V by 0 bases and J by 0 bases, and 9 bases separated the two germline ends. This CDR3 region has 15 residues.

This chain links TRBV29-1 with TRBJ2-1; TRBD2 agrees at 9 bases. The length of the CDR3 is 12 residues. CDR1 is SQVTM, CDR2 ANQGSEA, per germline. The V and J ends lost 5 bases and 5 bases, in that order; junction bases with no gene match: 1. DNA for the CDR3: TGCAGCGTTCCTAGCGGGAACAATGAGCAGTTCTTC. Translated, it gives CSVPSGNNEQFF.

The chain employs TRBV30 and TRBJ1-4, with 11 bases fitting TRBD1. The CDR3 has 16 amino acids. V lost 3 bases and J lost 7; bases outside the gene matches: 10. Germline V gives CDR1 GTSNPN, CDR2 SVGIG (reference sequence). CDR3 DNA: TGTGCCTGGAGACCCAGGGGGGGGACAGGGGGTGAAAAACTGTTTTTT. This encodes CAWRPRGGTGGEKLFF.

The gene calls are TRBV12-3 or TRBV12-4 and TRBJ2-1; no clear D gene. This CDR3 is 12 amino acids long. V was cut by 6 bases and J by 6 bases, with 9 bases left in between. This chain's CDR3 is CASSHSLNEQFF. As DNA, the CDR3 is TGTGCCAGCAGCCACTCCCTCAATGAGCAGTTCTTC.